One T cell receptor beta chain is described in this entry. The germline V and J ends were trimmed by 4 bases and 12 bases, with 8 bases remaining between them. Germline V gene data show CDR1 as SGHTS and CDR2 as YDEGEE. The CDR3 runs 10 residues. These data originate in a study of control samples from healthy donors and cancer patients. Only in-frame clones appear in the TCRdb table, and some are missing; sequencing was by immunoSEQ multiplex PCR. The repertoire has 90,000 to 110,000 clones, over 75% of them found once; the top ten carry more than 3.5%. The V call is TRBV5-8, the J call TRBJ2-1; D gene ambiguous. The receptor was derived from a human donor in good health. The donor label of this sample is uncertain. The source material was blood. The CDR3 loop is CASSLVRQFF. DNA for the CDR3: TGTGCCAGCAGCCTCGTAAGGCAGTTCTTC.